These 2 T cell receptor beta chains originate from one sample sequenced in a study of blood T cell repertoires in COVID-19. The data were produced by immunoSEQ multiplex PCR, yet TCRdb's version contains in-frame clones alone and is incomplete. This sample has tens of thousands of clones, with approximately 90% found just once. Sequenced material: peripheral blood. The source of these receptors is a man aged 55 to 70 with acute or convalescent COVID-19.

The chain combines TRBV6-2 or TRBV6-3 with TRBJ1-1; possibly TRBD1 for D (5 bases). The V end was cut by 5 bases, the J end by 0 bases, with 13 bases between. The CDR3 runs 15 residues. Germline V gives CDR1 MNHEY, CDR2 SVGEGT. CDR3 in DNA: TGTGCCAGCAGTCGAGTCAGGGCCTTGAACACTGAAGCTTTCTTT. It codes for CASSRVRALNTEAFF.

The rearrangement joins TRBV10-3 to TRBJ1-2; the D is unclear. Deletions cut 3 bases from V and 0 bases from J, with 8 bases between. Germline V gene data show CDR1 as ENHRY and CDR2 as SYGVKD. The CDR3 totals 14 residues. The CDR3 loop is CAISEGVTNYGYTF. CDR3 sequence (DNA): TGTGCCATCAGTGAAGGAGTTACTAACTATGGCTACACCTTC.